This T cell receptor beta chain was sequenced during a study of T cell responses to AZD1222 COVID-19 vaccine. The germline V gene encodes CDR1 MNHEY and CDR2 SMNVEV (reference sequence). V shed 4 bases and J 10 bases; nucleotides not matched to a gene: 9. The CDR3 length is 15 residues. Comment on this clone: The antigen remains undetermined.

General study results and limits: Spike-specific TCR depth and breadth grew after two AZD1222 doses. A reported finding is that nearly half of spike-specific TCRs target unmutated variant regions.

Method: immunoSEQ multiplex PCR; TCRdb's copy keeps in-frame clones and lacks some. The data contain some 110,000 clones, 70% to 90% of them singletons. The V call is TRBV27, the J call TRBJ1-4; 10 nucleotides line up with TRBD1. The receptor comes from an adult who received the AZD1222 COVID-19 vaccine. Sequencing was performed on peripheral blood, taken 28 days after the second AZD1222 dose. The CDR3 reads CASSSGQGEFGKLFF. The CDR3 coding sequence is TGTGCCAGCAGTTCTGGACAGGGGGAGTTTGGAAAACTGTTTTTT. Looking up the rest from reference TRBV27 and TRBJ1-4 gives the full variable domain: EAQVTQNPRYLITVTGKKLTVTCSQNMNHEYMSWYRQDPGLGLRQIYYSMNVEVTDKGDVPEGYKVSRKEKRNFPLILESPSPNQTSLYFCASSSGQGEFGKLFFGSGTQLSVL.